This entry is about one TCR beta chain. Germline V gene lookup returns CDR1 MDHEN and CDR2 SYDVKM. The CDR3 runs 16 residues. Trimming at V came to 7 bases and at J to 2 bases, leaving 10 bases not matched to a gene. These data come from a study of control samples from healthy donors and cancer patients. TCRdb's table, derived via immunoSEQ multiplex PCR, lists solely in-frame clones and lacks some. The repertoire has about 170,000 clones, 75% to 95% of them found once; the top ten carry roughly 1.6%. The receptor's source is a woman in her twenties or thirties in good health. The sequencing input was blood. The rearrangement links TRBV28 to TRBJ1-3, with 8 nucleotides matching TRBD1. The CDR3 bases are TGTGCCAGCACTCCGGGACAGGTACTTACTGGAAACACCATATATTTT. Its protein product is CASTPGQVLTGNTIYF.